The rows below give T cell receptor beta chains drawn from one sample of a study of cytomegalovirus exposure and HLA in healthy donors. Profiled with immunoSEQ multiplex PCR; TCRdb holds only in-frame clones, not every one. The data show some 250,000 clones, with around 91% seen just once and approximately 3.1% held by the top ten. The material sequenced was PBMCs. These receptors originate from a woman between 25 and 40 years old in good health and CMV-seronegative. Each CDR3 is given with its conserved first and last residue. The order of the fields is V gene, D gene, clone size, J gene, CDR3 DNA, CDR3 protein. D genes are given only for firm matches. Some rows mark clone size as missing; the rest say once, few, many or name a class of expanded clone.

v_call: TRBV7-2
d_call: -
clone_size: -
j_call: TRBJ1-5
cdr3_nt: TGTGCCAGCAGCTTAGTCGGGGTCAATCAGCCCCAGCATTTT
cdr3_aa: CASSLVGVNQPQHF

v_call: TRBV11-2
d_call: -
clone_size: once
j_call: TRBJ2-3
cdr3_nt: TGTGCCAGCAGTCCTGGGGAGATCACAGATACGCAGTATTTT
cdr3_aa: CASSPGEITDTQYF

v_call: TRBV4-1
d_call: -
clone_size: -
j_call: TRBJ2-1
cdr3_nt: TGCGCCAGCAGCAACGGGAACTCCTACAATGAGCAGTTCTTC
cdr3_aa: CASSNGNSYNEQFF

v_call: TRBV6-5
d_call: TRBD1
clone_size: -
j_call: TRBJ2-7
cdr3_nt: TGTGCCAGCAGTTCCGGGACAGGGGATTTGGAGCAGTACTTC
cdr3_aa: CASSSGTGDLEQYF

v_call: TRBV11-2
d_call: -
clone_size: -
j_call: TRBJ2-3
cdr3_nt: TGTGCCAGCAGCTTCGAGGACCCCAGTGCAGATACGCAGTATTTT
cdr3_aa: CASSFEDPSADTQYF

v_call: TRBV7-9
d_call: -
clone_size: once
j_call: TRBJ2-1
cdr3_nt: TGTGCCAGCAGCTTAATGGAGAGCTCCTACAATGAGCAGTTCTTC
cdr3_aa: CASSLMESSYNEQFF

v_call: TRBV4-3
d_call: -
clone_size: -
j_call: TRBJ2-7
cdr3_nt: TGCGCCAGCAGCCAAGGCCCGGGACCGCTCTCCTACGAGCAGTACTTC
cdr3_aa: CASSQGPGPLSYEQYF

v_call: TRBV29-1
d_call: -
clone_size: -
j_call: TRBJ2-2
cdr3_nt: TGCAGCGTTACATGGGTCACCGGGGAGCTGTTTTTT
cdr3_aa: CSVTWVTGELFF

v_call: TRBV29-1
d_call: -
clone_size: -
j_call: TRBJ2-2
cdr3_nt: TGCAGCGCCTCGAAGGCACATCCGAACACCGGGGAGCTGTTTTTT
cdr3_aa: CSASKAHPNTGELFF

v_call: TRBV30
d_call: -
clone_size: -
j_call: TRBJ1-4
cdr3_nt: TGTGCCTGGGGAACAGGGATCGAAAAACTGTTTTTT
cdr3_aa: CAWGTGIEKLFF

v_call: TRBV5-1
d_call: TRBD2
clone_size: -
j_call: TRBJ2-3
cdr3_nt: TGCGCCAGCAGCTTGGGGTTAGCGGGAGATACGCAGTATTTT
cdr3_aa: CASSLGLAGDTQYF

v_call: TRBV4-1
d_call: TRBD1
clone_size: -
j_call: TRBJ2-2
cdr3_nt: TGCGCCAGCAGCCGAAAGGCTCCGGGACAGATCACCGGGGAGCTGTTTTTT
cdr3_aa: CASSRKAPGQITGELFF

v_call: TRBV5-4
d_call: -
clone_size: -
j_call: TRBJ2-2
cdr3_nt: TGTGCCAGCAGCTTGTCGGTGGGAGCGGACACCGGGGAGCTGTTTTTT
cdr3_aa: CASSLSVGADTGELFF

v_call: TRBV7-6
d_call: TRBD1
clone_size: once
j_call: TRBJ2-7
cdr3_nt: TGTGCCAGCAGCGCAACTGACAGGGGACACTACGAGCAGTACTTC
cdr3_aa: CASSATDRGHYEQYF

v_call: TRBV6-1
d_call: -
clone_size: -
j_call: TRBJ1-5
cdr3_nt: TGTGCCAGCAGTGAACCCCGATCATCCGGGCCCCAGCATTTT
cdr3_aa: CASSEPRSSGPQHF

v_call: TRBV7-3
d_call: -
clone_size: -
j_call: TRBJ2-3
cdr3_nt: TGTGCCAGCAGCTTAAGGGGACCAGATACGCAGTATTTT
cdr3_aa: CASSLRGPDTQYF

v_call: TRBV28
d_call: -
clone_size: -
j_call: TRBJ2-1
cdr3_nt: TGTGCCAGCACCCGCTCCGGGACGCCCTACAATGAGCAGTTCTTC
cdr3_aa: CASTRSGTPYNEQFF

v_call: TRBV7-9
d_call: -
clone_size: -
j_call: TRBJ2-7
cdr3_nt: TGTGCCAGCAGCTTAGCGGTGAGCTCCTACGAGCAGTACTTC
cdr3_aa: CASSLAVSSYEQYF

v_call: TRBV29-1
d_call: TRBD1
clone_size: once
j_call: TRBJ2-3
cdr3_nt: TGCAGCGTAGGGGGACAGGGGGGTGAACCGAGCACAGATACGCAGTATTTT
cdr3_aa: CSVGGQGGEPSTDTQYF

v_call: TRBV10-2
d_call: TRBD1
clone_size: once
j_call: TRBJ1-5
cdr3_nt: TGCGCCAGCAGTTCCTCGACACAGGGGTGGCAGCCCCAGCATTTT
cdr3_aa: CASSSSTQGWQPQHF

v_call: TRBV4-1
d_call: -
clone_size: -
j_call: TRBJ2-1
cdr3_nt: TGCGCCAGCAGCCAAGGAGAAAGGAATTACAATGAGCAGTTCTTC
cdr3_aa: CASSQGERNYNEQFF

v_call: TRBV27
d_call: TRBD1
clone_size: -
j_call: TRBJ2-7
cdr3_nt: TGTGCCAGCAGTACGGGACAGGGGGTAAACGAGCAGTACTTC
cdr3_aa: CASSTGQGVNEQYF

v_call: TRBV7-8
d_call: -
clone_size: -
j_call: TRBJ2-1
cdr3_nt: TGTGCCAGCAGCTTAACCGCTATCGGCGGCCCCAATGAGCAGTTCTTC
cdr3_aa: CASSLTAIGGPNEQFF

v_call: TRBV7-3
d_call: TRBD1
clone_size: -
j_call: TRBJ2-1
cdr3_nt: TGTGCCAGCAGCCCACAGGGGGCGGATGAGCAGTTCTTC
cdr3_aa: CASSPQGADEQFF

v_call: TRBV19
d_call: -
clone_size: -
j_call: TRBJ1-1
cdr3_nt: TGTGCCAGTAGTATAATGGGGGGCACTGAAGCTTTCTTT
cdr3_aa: CASSIMGGTEAFF

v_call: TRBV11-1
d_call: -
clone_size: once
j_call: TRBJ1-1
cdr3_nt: TGTGCCAGCAGCTTGCACGGATCGACCGTGAACACTGAAGCTTTCTTT
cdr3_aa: CASSLHGSTVNTEAFF

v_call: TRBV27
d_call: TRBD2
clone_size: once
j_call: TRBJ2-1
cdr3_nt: TGTGCCAGCAGTCACGACAGGACTAGCGGGGTCAGTTTACGCTACAATGAGCAGTTCTTC
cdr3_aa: CASSHDRTSGVSLRYNEQFF

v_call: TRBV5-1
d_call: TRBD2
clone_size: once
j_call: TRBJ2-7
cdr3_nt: TGCGCCAGCAGCTATGGCGGGAGCTCCTACGAGCAGTACTTC
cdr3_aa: CASSYGGSSYEQYF

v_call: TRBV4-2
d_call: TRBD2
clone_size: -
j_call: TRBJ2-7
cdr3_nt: TGTGCCAGCAGCCAAGCTAGAATAGCGGGGGAGCAGTACTTC
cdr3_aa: CASSQARIAGEQYF

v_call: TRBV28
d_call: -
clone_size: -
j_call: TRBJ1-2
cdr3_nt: TGTGCCAGCAGTTTGGCCAGCGGGGGCTACACCTTC
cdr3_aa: CASSLASGGYTF

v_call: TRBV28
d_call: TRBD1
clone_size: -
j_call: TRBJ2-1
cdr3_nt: TGTGCCAGCAGAGCGGGGACAGGGTCCTACTCCTACAATGAGCAGTTCTTC
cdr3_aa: CASRAGTGSYSYNEQFF

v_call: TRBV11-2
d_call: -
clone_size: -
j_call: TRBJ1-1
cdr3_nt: TGTGCCAGCAGCTCCTTTAACACTGAAGCTTTCTTT
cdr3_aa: CASSSFNTEAFF

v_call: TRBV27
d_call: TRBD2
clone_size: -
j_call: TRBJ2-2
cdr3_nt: TGTGCCAGCAGTTTACTTGCGGGAGGGGCTATTCCCGGGGAGCTGTTTTTT
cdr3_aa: CASSLLAGGAIPGELFF

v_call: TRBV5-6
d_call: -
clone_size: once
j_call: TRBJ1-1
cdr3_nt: TGTGCCAGCAGCTGGGGCTTAACGCAACCCACAGGGCCGAACACTGAAGCTTTCTTT
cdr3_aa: CASSWGLTQPTGPNTEAFF

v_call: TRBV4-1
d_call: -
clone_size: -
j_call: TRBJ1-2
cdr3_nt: TGCGCCAGCAGCCAAGATCCAGGGGCGCATAACTATGGCTACACCTTC
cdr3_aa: CASSQDPGAHNYGYTF

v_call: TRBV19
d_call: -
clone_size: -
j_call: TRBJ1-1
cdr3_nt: TGTGCCAGTAGTATATTCCAGGGAGGAGGGAGAAGTACTGAAGCTTTCTTT
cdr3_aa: CASSIFQGGGRSTEAFF

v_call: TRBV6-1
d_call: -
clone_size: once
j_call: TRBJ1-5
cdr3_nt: TGTGCCAGCAGCTCCAGTGTCAATCAGCCCCAGCATTTT
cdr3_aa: CASSSSVNQPQHF

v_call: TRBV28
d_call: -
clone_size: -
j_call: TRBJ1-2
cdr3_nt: TGTGCCAGCAGCACGACTGCTCCGAACTATGGCTACACCTTC
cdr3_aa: CASSTTAPNYGYTF

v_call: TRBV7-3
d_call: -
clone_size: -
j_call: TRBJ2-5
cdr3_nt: TGTGCCAGCAGCTCCTACGTGACGGAGACCCAGTACTTC
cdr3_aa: CASSSYVTETQYF

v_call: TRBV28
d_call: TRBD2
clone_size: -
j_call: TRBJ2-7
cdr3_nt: TGTGCCAGCAGTTTGTTACTAGCGGGAGGGTCGCGCGAGCAGTACTTC
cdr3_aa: CASSLLLAGGSREQYF

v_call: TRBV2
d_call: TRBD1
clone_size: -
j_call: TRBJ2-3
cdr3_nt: TGTGCCAGCAATACCGGGACAGGGAACACAGATACGCAGTATTTT
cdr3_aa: CASNTGTGNTDTQYF

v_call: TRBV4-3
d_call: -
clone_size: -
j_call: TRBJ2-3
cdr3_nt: TGCGCCAGCAGCCAACAAATTGGAAGGGAGCCCGAATTT
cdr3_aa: CASSQQIGREPEF

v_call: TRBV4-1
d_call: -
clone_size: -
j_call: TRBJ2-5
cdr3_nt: TGCGCCAGCAGCCAAGTCCGACAGGCCCAAGAGACCCAGTACTTC
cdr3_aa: CASSQVRQAQETQYF

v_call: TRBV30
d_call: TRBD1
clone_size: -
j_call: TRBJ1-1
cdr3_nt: TGTGCCTGGAGGGGACAGTTTCCCACTGAAGCTTTCTTT
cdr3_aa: CAWRGQFPTEAFF

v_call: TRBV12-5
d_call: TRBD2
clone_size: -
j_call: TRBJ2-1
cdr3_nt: TGTGCTAGTGGCACTTCGGTAGCGGGAGAATCTGAGCAGTTCTTC
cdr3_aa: CASGTSVAGESEQFF

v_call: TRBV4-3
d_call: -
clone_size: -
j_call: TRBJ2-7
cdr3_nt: TGCGCCAGCAGCCAAGATCTGGTCGGGACCTACGAGCAGTACTTC
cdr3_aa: CASSQDLVGTYEQYF

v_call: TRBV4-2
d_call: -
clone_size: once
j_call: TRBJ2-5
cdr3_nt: TGTGCCAGCAGCCAAGATAGGCCTGCCCAAGAGACCCAGTACTTC
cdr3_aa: CASSQDRPAQETQYF

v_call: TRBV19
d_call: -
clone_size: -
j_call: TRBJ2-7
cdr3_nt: TGTGCCAGTACCACCACTGGGGCGACCGAGCAGTACTTC
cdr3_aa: CASTTTGATEQYF

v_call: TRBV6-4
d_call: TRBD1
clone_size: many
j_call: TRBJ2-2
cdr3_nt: TGTGCCAGCAGTAGATCCGGGACAGGAGCAAACACCGGGGAGCTGTTTTTT
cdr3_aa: CASSRSGTGANTGELFF

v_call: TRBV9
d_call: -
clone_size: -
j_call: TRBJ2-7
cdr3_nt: TGTGCCAGCAGCGTATCCCTAACCACCTCCTACGAGCAGTACTTC
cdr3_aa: CASSVSLTTSYEQYF

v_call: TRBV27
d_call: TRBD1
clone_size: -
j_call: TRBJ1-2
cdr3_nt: TGTGCCAGCAGAGGGGACAGTTTAAACTATGGCTACACCTTC
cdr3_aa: CASRGDSLNYGYTF

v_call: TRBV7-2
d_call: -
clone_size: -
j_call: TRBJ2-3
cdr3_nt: TGTGCCAGCAGCTTAGTTCCAGTCGATAGCACAGATACGCAGTATTTT
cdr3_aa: CASSLVPVDSTDTQYF

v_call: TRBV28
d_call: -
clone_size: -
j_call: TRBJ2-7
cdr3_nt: TGTGCCAGCAGTTTCGGGGGACTGAACGAGCAGTACTTC
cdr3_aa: CASSFGGLNEQYF

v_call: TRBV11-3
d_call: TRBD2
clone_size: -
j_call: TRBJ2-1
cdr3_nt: TGTGCCAGCAGCTACGGCGGGGGCAATGAGCAGTTCTTC
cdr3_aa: CASSYGGGNEQFF

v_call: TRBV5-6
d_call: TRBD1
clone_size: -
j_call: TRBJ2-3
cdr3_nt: TGTGCCAGCAGCTTGACAGGGGGTAGCGAAGAAGAGTATTTT
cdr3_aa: CASSLTGGSEEEYF

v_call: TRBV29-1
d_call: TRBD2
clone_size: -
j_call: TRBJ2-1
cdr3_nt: TGCAGCGCAACGGGACTAGCGGCTTACAATGAGCAGTTCTTC
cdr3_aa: CSATGLAAYNEQFF